This T cell receptor (beta chain) is from a study of beta chain features in type 1 diabetes. Across the whole study: Healthy donors, compared against patients, showed similar age, gender and cell yields. Whole-study findings and limits: Shortening that was moderate but significant affected the TCRB CDR3s of Type 1 diabetes patients in all four CD4+ subsets. There was a possibility that cDNA sequencing over-represented cells with high TCR expression. Type 1 diabetes patients had VDJ junctions that carried fewer insertions and more deletions.

This clone was seen a few times. What it binds is not known. CDR3 length: 13 residues. The ends were cut back, 4 bases at V and 6 bases at J, with 15 bases in the middle. The germline V gene encodes CDR1 GTSNPN and CDR2 SVGIG (reference sequence). Expressed TCRB transcripts were sequenced, since all the RNA that had been isolated was reverse transcribed. Profiled with immunoSEQ multiplex PCR; TCRdb holds only in-frame clones, not every one. The data hold some 150,000 clones, with about 13% observed a single time. The sequenced material came from central memory CD4+ T cells from blood. This chain uses TRBV30 with TRBJ1-2; D gene unclear. The TCR originated in a man younger than 35 with type 1 diabetes. The CDR3 loop is CAWKSLGGNGYTF. DNA for the CDR3: TGTGCCTGGAAAAGTCTCGGAGGGAATGGCTACACCTTC. Full variable domain (missing parts from reference TRBV30 and TRBJ1-2): SQTIHQWPATLVQPVGSPLSLECTVEGTSNPNLYWYRQAAGRGLQLLFYSVGIGQISSEVPQNLSASRPQDRQFILSSKKLLLSDSGFYLCAWKSLGGNGYTFGSGTRLTVV.